The 5 T cell receptor beta chains below all came from one sample that was sequenced in a study of shared clonotypes between healthy human individuals. Clones were sequenced by immunoSEQ multiplex PCR, and TCRdb holds only the in-frame ones, with some missing. This sample has some 470,000 clones; approximately 80% occur once, and the top ten carry over 10%. Sequencing was carried out using PBMCs. Receptors originate from a woman aged 40-49 years in good health. Some clones in this sample may be carry-over from other donors' samples.

This clone was picked up many times. This sequence joins TRBV19 and TRBJ1-5, with 9 bases identical to TRBD1. The CDR3 is 16 residues long. J was trimmed by 5 bases and V by 6 bases; bases with no gene match: 11. The germline V gene encodes CDR1 LNHDA and CDR2 SQIVND (reference sequence). The DNA of the CDR3 is TGTGCCAGTAGACCTTTCACAGGGGGCGATGATCAGCCCCAGCATTTT. This gives the protein CASRPFTGGDDQPQHF.

The rearrangement links TRBV5-8 to TRBJ2-1; 12 nucleotides align to TRBD2. The V gene's germline CDR1 is SGHTS and CDR2 YDEGEE. The CDR3 sequence is 16 residues long. Trimming at V came to 4 bases and at J to 3 bases, leaving 5 bases not matched to a gene. This CDR3 is CASSLSTSGSYNEQFF. CDR3 coding DNA: TGTGCCAGCAGCCTCTCGACTAGCGGGAGCTACAATGAGCAGTTCTTC.

As concerns this clone: Just one base apart from a much larger clone, this may be a read error. CDR3 protein: CASSLRVNYGYTF. As DNA, the CDR3 is TGTGCCAGCAGCTTGAGGGTTAACTATGGCTACACCTTC. The J gene is TRBJ1-2, the V gene TRBV5-4; D remains ambiguous. CDR1 is SGHNT, CDR2 YYREEE, per germline (reference sequence). The V end lost 1 base, the J end lost 1 base, and 5 bases lay between the germline ends. This CDR3 spans 13 amino acids.

This clone occurred once. The rearrangement joins TRBV4-3 to TRBJ2-6, with TRBD1 identical over 9 bases. Germline V lookup: CDR1 LGHNA, CDR2 YSLEER. CDR3 size: 18 residues. V lost 2 bases, J lost 1 base, and 6 bases stayed unmatched. The CDR3 sequence is CASSQRDRAESGANVLTF. In DNA form, the CDR3 reads TGCGCCAGCAGCCAAAGGGACAGGGCCGAATCTGGGGCCAACGTCCTGACTTTC.

This clone has just one count. The CDR3 spells CASRDTGVSGANVLTF. DNA for the CDR3: TGTGCCAGCAGAGATACAGGAGTCTCTGGGGCCAACGTCCTGACTTTC. The chain employs TRBV25-1 and TRBJ2-6; perhaps TRBD1 as D (5 bases). The CDR3 length is 16 residues. Germline V CDR1 and CDR2: MGHDK, SYGVNS. With 6 bases removed from V and 0 bases from J, the gap between germline ends came to 12 bases.